This is a list of T cell receptor beta chains from one sample in a study of blood T cell repertoires in COVID-19. Measured with immunoSEQ multiplex PCR; TCRdb has only the in-frame clones, and not every one. The data show 500,000 to 600,000 clones, about 89% seen once. Sequenced material: peripheral blood. All receptors derive from a woman aged 50 to 60 with COVID-19, enrolled during active disease. Each CDR3 is given with its conserved first and last residue. The D gene is left open where the match is weak. Size is omitted from some rows. Given values are once, few, many or a class for expanded clones.

cdr3_aa,cdr3_nt,j_call,d_call,v_call,cdr3_length,clone_size
CASSSGLAMLNEQFF,TGTGCCAGCAGCTCCGGACTAGCCATGCTCAATGAGCAGTTCTTC,TRBJ2-1,TRBD2,TRBV7-2,15,few
CASSTQQGVGTEAFF,TGTGCCAGCAGCACGCAACAGGGGGTCGGCACTGAAGCTTTCTTT,TRBJ1-1,TRBD1,TRBV7-6,15,-
CSASEGDLNTEAFF,TGCAGCGCCTCCGAAGGGGATTTGAACACTGAAGCTTTCTTT,TRBJ1-1,-,TRBV29-1,14,-
CASSLGHTYTDTQYF,TGTGCCAGCAGCCTTGGACATACCTACACAGATACGCAGTATTTT,TRBJ2-3,-,TRBV7-3,15,-
CASSLLGSGFYGYTF,TGTGCCAGCAGTTTATTAGGCTCAGGCTTCTATGGCTACACCTTC,TRBJ1-2,-,TRBV27,15,-
CASSLGTGRYGYTF,TGTGCCAGCAGCTTAGGGACAGGGAGGTATGGCTACACCTTC,TRBJ1-2,TRBD1,TRBV5-4,14,few
CAIKPRGDTEAFF,TGTGCCATCAAACCCCGCGGAGACACTGAAGCTTTCTTT,TRBJ1-1,-,TRBV10-3,13,-
CAWSPGQGIFDYGYTF,TGTGCCTGGAGCCCGGGACAGGGAATTTTTGACTATGGCTACACCTTC,TRBJ1-2,TRBD1,TRBV30,16,once
CASSLAANRQISGNTIYF,TGTGCCAGCAGCTTAGCTGCCAACCGACAGATCTCTGGAAACACCATATATTTT,TRBJ1-3,-,TRBV7-6,18,-
CASSLAFGRGSNQPQHF,TGTGCCAGCAGCTTGGCCTTCGGTAGAGGTAGCAATCAGCCCCAGCATTTT,TRBJ1-5,-,TRBV5-8,17,-
CASSLTGRNQPQHF,TGTGCCAGCAGTTTGACAGGCCGAAATCAGCCCCAGCATTTT,TRBJ1-5,-,TRBV6-5,14,-
CASSGDRSEDTQYF,TGTGCCAGCAGCGGGGACAGGTCGGAAGATACGCAGTATTTT,TRBJ2-3,TRBD1,TRBV9,14,-
CASSPPRRTGPSYEQYF,TGTGCCAGCAGCCCTCCCCGCCGAACAGGACCCTCCTACGAGCAGTACTTC,TRBJ2-7,-,TRBV7-8,17,once
CASSQGTGPNSPLHF,TGTGCCAGCAGCCAGGGGACAGGGCCGAATTCACCCCTCCACTTT,TRBJ1-6,TRBD1,TRBV3-1/TRBV3-2,15,-
CASSPSEGTDTQYF,TGTGCCAGCAGCCCTTCCGAGGGAACAGATACGCAGTATTTT,TRBJ2-3,-,TRBV4-2,14,-
CASSFRSSGRPDTQYF,TGCGCCAGCAGCTTTCGGTCCTCCGGCAGGCCAGATACGCAGTATTTT,TRBJ2-3,-,TRBV5-1,16,-
CASSPGQNNEQFF,TGTGCCAGCTCACCGGGACAGAACAATGAGCAGTTCTTC,TRBJ2-1,TRBD1,TRBV18,13,few
CASSLGGDQPQHF,TGCGCCAGCAGCTTGGGGGGGGATCAGCCCCAGCATTTT,TRBJ1-5,-,TRBV5-1,13,-
CASTPTGNTEAFF,TGCGCCAGCACCCCGACAGGGAACACTGAAGCTTTCTTT,TRBJ1-1,-,TRBV5-1,13,few
CASIFFLTGRQEKLFF,TGTGCCAGCATCTTTTTTTTGACAGGGAGGCAAGAAAAACTGTTTTTT,TRBJ1-4,TRBD1,TRBV7-7,16,-
CASSERDYGTDTQYF,TGTGCCAGCAGCGAAAGGGACTACGGCACAGATACGCAGTATTTT,TRBJ2-3,TRBD2,TRBV4-2,15,-
CASSFFGGPYEQYF,TGTGCCAGCAGCTTTTTTGGCGGCCCCTACGAGCAGTACTTC,TRBJ2-7,-,TRBV7-9,14,-
CASSFSGGASYEQYF,TGTGCCAGCAGCTTCTCCGGGGGGGCCTCCTACGAGCAGTACTTC,TRBJ2-7,TRBD2,TRBV7-2,15,-
CASSSGSNQPQHF,TGTGCCAGCAGCAGCGGTAGCAATCAGCCCCAGCATTTT,TRBJ1-5,-,TRBV5-6,13,-
CASSLDSGRATEYF,TGTGCCAGCAGCTTAGATTCCGGGAGAGCTACGGAGTACTTC,TRBJ2-7,-,TRBV11-2,14,once
CASGQQVHNQPQHF,TGTGCCAGTGGCCAGCAGGTCCACAATCAGCCCCAGCATTTT,TRBJ1-5,-,TRBV19,14,-
CASKRGPYYEQYF,TGTGCCAGCAAACGCGGGCCCTACTACGAGCAGTACTTC,TRBJ2-7,-,TRBV6-5,13,-
CASSASTGFETQYF,TGTGCCAGTAGTGCGTCTACAGGGTTTGAGACCCAGTACTTC,TRBJ2-5,-,TRBV19,14,-
CASSSGQGAGANVLTF,TGTGCCAGCAGCTCGGGACAGGGGGCTGGGGCCAACGTCCTGACTTTC,TRBJ2-6,TRBD1,TRBV7-6,16,-
CASSLSGGGRSKNIQYF,TGTGCCAGCAGTTTATCGGGAGGGGGCAGGTCCAAAAACATTCAGTACTTC,TRBJ2-4,-,TRBV28,17,-
CAWRSPRGGLDYGYTF,TGTGCCTGGAGGAGCCCACGGGGGGGCTTGGACTATGGCTACACCTTC,TRBJ1-2,-,TRBV30,16,-
CASSRPRRKKAFGPRQAFTQYF,TGTGCCAGCAGCCGCCCGAGAAGGAAGAAAGCCTTTGGTCCACGTCAGGCCTTTACCCAGTACTTC,TRBJ2-5,-,TRBV6-2/TRBV6-3,22,-
CASSLAGDSSYGYTF,TGTGCCAGCAGCTTAGCGGGCGACAGTTCCTATGGCTACACCTTC,TRBJ1-2,-,TRBV7-9,15,once
CASSSTGTETQYF,TGTGCCAGCAGTTCCACAGGGACAGAGACCCAGTACTTC,TRBJ2-5,-,TRBV6-5,13,-
CASSLRVRGANVLTF,TGTGCCAGCAGCCTACGGGTGCGTGGGGCCAACGTCCTGACTTTC,TRBJ2-6,-,TRBV5-6,15,once
CASSPLSAGGSTDTQYF,TGTGCCAGCTCACCACTCTCAGCGGGGGGTAGCACAGATACGCAGTATTTT,TRBJ2-3,TRBD2,TRBV18,17,-
CASSDRTALNTEAFF,TGTGCCAGCAGTGACCGGACAGCGTTAAACACTGAAGCTTTCTTT,TRBJ1-1,-,TRBV28,15,-
CASRDSRYSNQPQHF,TGTGCCAGCCGGGACAGCAGATATAGCAATCAGCCCCAGCATTTT,TRBJ1-5,TRBD1,TRBV2,15,-
CAISESDRGREQYF,TGTGCCATCAGTGAGTCGGACAGGGGGCGCGAGCAGTACTTC,TRBJ2-7,TRBD1,TRBV10-3,14,-
CASSSDREGRETQYF,TGCGCCAGCAGCTCGGACAGGGAGGGAAGGGAGACCCAGTACTTC,TRBJ2-5,-,TRBV5-1,15,-
CASSLVYSSGGFQTQYF,TGTGCCAGCAGCTTAGTGTATTCTAGCGGGGGGTTTCAGACCCAGTACTTC,TRBJ2-5,TRBD2,TRBV7-2,17,-
CASSILKRTEAFF,TGTGCCAGTAGTATCCTCAAGCGGACTGAAGCTTTCTTT,TRBJ1-1,-,TRBV19,13,-